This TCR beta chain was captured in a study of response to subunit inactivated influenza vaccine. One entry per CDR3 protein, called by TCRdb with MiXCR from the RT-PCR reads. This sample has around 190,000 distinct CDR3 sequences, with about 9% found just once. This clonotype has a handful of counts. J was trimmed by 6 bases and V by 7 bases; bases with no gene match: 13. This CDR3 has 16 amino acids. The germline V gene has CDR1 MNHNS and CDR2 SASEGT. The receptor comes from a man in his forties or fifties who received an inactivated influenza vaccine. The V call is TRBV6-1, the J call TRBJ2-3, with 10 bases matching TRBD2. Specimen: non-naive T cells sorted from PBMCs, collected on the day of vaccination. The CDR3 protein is CASTVSSGGLVDTQYF. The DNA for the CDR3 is TGTGCCAGCACCGTTTCTAGCGGGGGTCTCGTGGATACGCAGTATTTT.